Listed here is a single T cell receptor beta chain. These data originate in a study of CD8 T cells in Susac syndrome. A quantity of roughly 0.5 to 1 ug RNA underwent reverse transcription using random hexamers. TCR beta CDR3 was amplified by immunoSEQ covering 54 Vbeta and 13 Jbeta. TCRdb reprocessed the immunoSEQ multiplex PCR reads with MiXCR, giving one entry per CDR3 protein. Among under 150,000 distinct CDR3 sequences listed, 94% were seen once. The CDR3 has 13 residues. CDR1 is LNHDA and CDR2 is SQIVND in the germline V gene (reference sequence). Trimming cost V 5 bases and J 2 bases, with 9 bases left between them.

The sample comprised CD8+ T cells from PBMCs. The genes are TRBV19 and TRBJ1-2; D may be TRBD1 (5 bases). The TCR was taken from a human donor in good health. The DNA for the CDR3 is TGTGCCAGTAGTTTACCAGGGAACTATGGCTACACCTTC. Its protein product is CASSLPGNYGYTF.